This entry is about one T cell receptor beta chain. As processed by the authors: Nucleated cell counts were estimated from reference gene primer amplification. Clones were read by immunoSEQ multiplex PCR, and TCRdb kept only the in-frame ones, dropping some. That table supplies the V and J calls and clone size; D and trimming were determined from the DNA. The sample has fewer than 120,000 clones; less than 75% are singletons. This sample is part of a study of blood T cell repertoires in COVID-19. The overall study: Donors in the United States, Italy and Spain gave samples during acute or convalescent COVID-19. PBMCs, B-cell-depleted T cells, or T cells provided the cDNA or gDNA that made up the material.

The germline V and J ends were trimmed by 1 base and 7 bases, with 7 bases remaining between them. This CDR3 spans 12 amino acids. Germline assignment: CDR1 MDHEN and CDR2 SYDVKM. The sample taken for sequencing was peripheral blood. The J gene is TRBJ2-5, the V gene TRBV28; unclear D gene. This clonotype was sampled from a woman aged 55 to 70 with acute or convalescent COVID-19. The CDR3 DNA follows: TGTGCCAGCAGTTTATCAGTTCTGACCCAGTACTTC. It translates to CASSLSVLTQYF. Full variable domain (rest looked up from reference TRBV28 and TRBJ2-5): DVKVTQSSRYLVKRTGEKVFLECVQDMDHENMFWYRQDPGLGLRLIYFSYDVKMKEKGDIPEGYSVSREKKERFSLILESASTNQTSMYLCASSLSVLTQYFGPGTRLLVL.